The sequence of this T cell receptor beta chain was determined in a study of cytomegalovirus exposure and HLA in healthy donors. This CDR3 is 14 amino acids long. Germline V CDR1 and CDR2: WSHSY, SAAADI. V was clipped by 4 bases and J by 6 bases; unmatched bases: 1. Note on this clone: The antigen is undetermined.

The PCR contained 60 Vbeta and 13 Jbeta primers. TCRdb's table, derived via immunoSEQ multiplex PCR, lists solely in-frame clones and lacks some. This sample yields nearly 100,000 clones, of which less than 10% are seen a single time; just over 5% belongs to the top ten. Study outcomes and limitations: A later analysis linked a missense DCLRE1C variant to TCR beta V- and J-gene trimming. According to reports, the classifier identified cytomegalovirus status with high specificity and sensitivity.

Input material: PBMCs. The receptor was isolated from a man between 50 and 59 years old in good health and CMV-seropositive. V is TRBV10-2 and J is TRBJ2-1; 12 bases are shared with TRBD2. The CDR3 protein is CASSGTSGTNEQFF. The DNA of the CDR3 is TGCGCCAGCAGTGGGACTAGCGGGACCAATGAGCAGTTCTTC.